This T cell receptor (beta chain) was retrieved from a study of response to subunit inactivated influenza vaccine. V was shortened by 0 bases and J by 3 bases, with 17 bases between the two germline ends. The CDR3 is 17 residues long. Germline values: CDR1 MNHEY, CDR2 SVGAGI. MiXCR, applied by TCRdb to the RT-PCR reads, yields one record per CDR3 protein. The table shows more than 450,000 distinct CDR3 sequences, with roughly 10% occurring only once. Sample: PBMCs from blood, taken on the day of vaccination. The rearrangement joins TRBV6-5 to TRBJ1-1; weak D call: TRBD1 (5 bases). This sequence was found in a man aged 45-65 years who received an inactivated influenza vaccine. DNA of the CDR3: TGTGCCAGCAGTTACTCGAGCAGGGAGTTGGTAGACACTGAAGCTTTCTTT. As protein: CASSYSSRELVDTEAFF.